The 17 T cell receptor beta chains in this list originate from one sample, sequenced in a study of T cell changes during pregnancy in multiple sclerosis. Profiled with immunoSEQ multiplex PCR; TCRdb holds only in-frame clones, not every one. Altogether approximately 36,000 clones are present, 93% being singletons, with the ten largest covering roughly 0.41%. Sequencing used CD4+ T cells from peripheral blood mononuclear cells, obtained in the first trimester of pregnancy. These receptor sequences come from a female donor with multiple sclerosis, enrolled in a pregnancy study.

The chain recombines TRBV6-6 with TRBJ2-7; D remains unclear. CDR1 is MNHNY and CDR2 is SVGAGI in the germline V gene (reference sequence). The CDR3 runs to 14 residues. Trimming took off 8 bases at V and 2 bases at J, with 16 bases between the two ends. The CDR3 nucleotides are TGTGCCAGCCGTAAAACAGCAGGAACCTACGAGCAGTACTTC. Amino acid sequence: CASRKTAGTYEQYF.

This rearrangement joins TRBV6-1 to TRBJ2-2, with D perhaps matching TRBD1 (5 bases). Trimming cost V 4 bases and J 6 bases, with 12 bases left between them. This CDR3 contains 14 residues. Looked up from germline, CDR1 is MNHNS and CDR2 is SASEGT. The CDR3 nucleotides read TGTGCCAGCAGTGGACAGCTGATACCCGGGGAGCTGTTTTTT. As protein: CASSGQLIPGELFF.

The chain links TRBV5-1 to TRBJ2-2; maybe TRBD1 (6 bases). The V end lost 5 bases, the J end lost 1 base, and 9 bases lay between the germline ends. Germline CDR1 is SGHRS and CDR2 is YFSETQ. CDR3 length equals 14 residues. DNA of the CDR3: TGCGCCAGCAGTGGGGGCGGGAACACCGGGGAGCTGTTTTTT. Translating gives CASSGGGNTGELFF.

The chain combines TRBV5-4 with TRBJ2-2; 12 nucleotides agree with TRBD2. J gave up 5 bases and V 4 bases, and 12 bases lay outside the gene matches. There are 18 residues in the CDR3. The germline V gene encodes CDR1 SGHNT and CDR2 YYREEE (reference sequence). The CDR3 loop is CASSPRSRLAGETGELFF. The CDR3 DNA sequence: TGTGCCAGCAGCCCGCGCTCCCGACTAGCGGGAGAAACCGGGGAGCTGTTTTTT. The complete variable domain, with remaining parts taken from reference TRBV5-4 and TRBJ2-2, reads ETGVTQSPTHLIKTRGQQVTLRCSSQSGHNTVSWYQQALGQGPQFIFQYYREEENGRGNFPPRFSGLQFPNYSSELNVNALELDDSALYLCASSPRSRLAGETGELFFGEGSRLTVL.

V gene TRBV5-1 combines with J gene TRBJ2-1, with TRBD2 as a possible D gene (6 bases). The ends were cut back, 5 bases at V and 9 bases at J, with 24 bases in the middle. This CDR3 contains 16 residues. CDR1 SGHRS and CDR2 YFSETQ come from the germline V gene. CDR3 DNA sequence: TGCGCCAGCAGTTGGGGAGTAGCGGTCACATCTAGTGAGCAGTTCTTC. It is translated as CASSWGVAVTSSEQFF.

The chain is built from TRBV5-4 and TRBJ2-5; maybe TRBD2 (7 bases). V was cut by 0 bases and J by 1 base, with 13 bases left in between. Germline assignment: CDR1 SGHNT and CDR2 YYREEE (reference sequence). This CDR3 comprises 16 residues. CDR3 sequence reads: CASSLAWGGAQETQYF. The CDR3 DNA reads TGTGCCAGCAGCTTGGCTTGGGGGGGGGCCCAAGAGACCCAGTACTTC.

The chain employs TRBV13 and TRBJ1-5, with TRBD1 matching over 9 bases. There are 16 residues in the CDR3. The V and J ends lost 0 bases and 1 base, in that order; junction bases with no gene match: 1. The germline CDR1 and CDR2 sequences are PRHDT and FYEKMQ (reference sequence). CDR3 nucleotide sequence: TGTGCCAGCAGCTTAGGAGGGACAGGGAGCAATCAGCCCCAGCATTTT. This gives the protein CASSLGGTGSNQPQHF.

The chain links TRBV19 to TRBJ2-7, with 8 bases matching TRBD1. Losses at the gene ends were 4 bases for V and 3 bases for J; bases not matched to a gene: 5. The CDR3 spans 14 residues. The germline CDR1 and CDR2 sequences are LNHDA and SQIVND (reference sequence). CDR3 protein: CASSSTGGYYEQYF. The CDR3 DNA is TGTGCCAGTAGTAGCACAGGGGGATACTACGAGCAGTACTTC.

This chain joins TRBV14 and TRBJ2-7, with 7 nucleotides matching TRBD1. The CDR3 runs 13 residues. Germline CDR1 reads SGHDN; CDR2 reads FVKESK. The V segment lost 4 bases and the J segment 2 bases; nucleotides outside the gene matches: 2. CDR3 in DNA: TGTGCCAGCAGCCGGGACAGCCCCTACGAGCAGTACTTC. Amino acids: CASSRDSPYEQYF. Complete variable domain (other parts from reference TRBV14 and TRBJ2-7): EAGVTQFPSHSVIEKGQTVTLRCDPISGHDNLYWYRRVMGKEIKFLLHFVKESKQDESGMPNNRFLAERTGGTYSTLKVQPAELEDSGVYFCASSRDSPYEQYFGPGTRLTVT.

The chain couples TRBV7-2 to TRBJ2-7; no clear D gene. Trimming took off 2 bases at V and 3 bases at J, with 14 bases between the two ends. The CDR3 runs to 15 residues. Per the germline V gene, CDR1 is SGHTA and CDR2 is FQGNSA. The CDR3 region has the DNA TGTGCCAGCAGCTTACCCGAGGTTTTGGGCTACGAGCAGTACTTC. Protein: CASSLPEVLGYEQYF.

V gene TRBV7-2 combines with J gene TRBJ2-1, with 9 bases identical to TRBD2. CDR3 length: 13 amino acids. The J segment lost 8 bases and the V segment lost 5 bases, leaving 4 bases of the junction unmatched. CDR1 and CDR2 from the germline V gene are SGHTA and FQGNSA. CDR3 residues: CASSRAGGDEQFF. The CDR3, as DNA: TGTGCCAGCAGCAGAGCGGGGGGTGATGAGCAGTTCTTC.

The rearrangement joins TRBV5-1 to TRBJ2-1, with D possibly being TRBD2 (5 bases). The CDR3 length is 13 residues. Between the trimmed V and J ends, which lost 3 bases and 3 bases, there was a span of 7 bases. The V gene's germline CDR1 is SGHRS and CDR2 YFSETQ. The CDR3 loop reads CASSSGGYNEQFF. The CDR3, as DNA: TGCGCCAGCAGCTCCGGAGGCTACAATGAGCAGTTCTTC.

The V gene is TRBV2, the J gene TRBJ1-2, with D tentatively TRBD1 (6 bases). Germline CDR1 and CDR2: SNHLY and FYNNEI. The CDR3 contains 14 residues. V was trimmed by 9 bases and J by 9 bases, leaving 23 bases between them. The CDR3 coding sequence is TGTGCCAGTGGAGGGGGAGGGCCCCAGGTTAGCTACACCTTC. As protein: CASGGGGPQVSYTF.

The chain carries TRBV18 and TRBJ1-3; D ambiguous. Germline loops: CDR1 KGHSH, CDR2 LQKENI. V lost 3 bases and J lost 1, with 10 bases in between. The CDR3 has 15 amino acids. This CDR3 reads CASSPIPGSGNTIYF. CDR3 DNA sequence: TGTGCCAGCTCACCCATTCCAGGTTCTGGAAACACCATATATTTT.

This clone was recorded a few times. V and J are TRBV6-6 and TRBJ1-3, with D possibly TRBD1 on 5 matching bases. The V end lost 5 bases, the J end lost 0 bases, and 11 bases lay between the germline ends. CDR3 length equals 15 residues. Germline loops: CDR1 MNHNY, CDR2 SVGAGI (reference sequence). CDR3 DNA sequence: TGTGCCAGCAGTCCGAAGGGGCTCTCTGGAAACACCATATATTTT. Translated: CASSPKGLSGNTIYF.

This clone appeared once. CDR3 bases: TGCAGCGTGGCGGAGAGTACCTACGAGCAGTACTTC. Protein product: CSVAESTYEQYF. The gene calls are TRBV29-1 and TRBJ2-7, with no clear D. CDR1 and CDR2 from the germline V gene are SQVTM and ANQGSEA. Trimming pared 6 bases from V and 2 bases from J, leaving 11 bases between. The CDR3 is made up of 12 amino acids.

The genes are TRBV18 and TRBJ2-5; perhaps TRBD1 as D (5 bases). This CDR3 has 15 amino acids. Germline CDR1 reads KGHSH; CDR2 reads LQKENI. The germline V and J ends were trimmed by 2 bases and 5 bases, with 15 bases remaining between them. The CDR3 DNA is TGTGCCAGCTCACCAGCCGGGCCGCCAGGGGAGACCCAGTACTTC. Encoded protein: CASSPAGPPGETQYF.